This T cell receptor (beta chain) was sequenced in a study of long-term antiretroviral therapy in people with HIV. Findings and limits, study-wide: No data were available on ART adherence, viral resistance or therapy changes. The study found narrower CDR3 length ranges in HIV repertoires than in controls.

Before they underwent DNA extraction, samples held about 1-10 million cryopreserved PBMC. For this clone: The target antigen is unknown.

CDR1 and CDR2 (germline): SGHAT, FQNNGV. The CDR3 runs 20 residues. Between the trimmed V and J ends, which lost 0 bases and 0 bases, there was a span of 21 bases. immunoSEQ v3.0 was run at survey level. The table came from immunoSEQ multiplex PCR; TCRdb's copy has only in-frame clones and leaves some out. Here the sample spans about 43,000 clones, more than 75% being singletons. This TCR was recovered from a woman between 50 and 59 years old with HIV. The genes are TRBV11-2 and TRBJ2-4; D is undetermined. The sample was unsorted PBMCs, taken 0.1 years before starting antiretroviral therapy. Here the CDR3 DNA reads TGTGCCAGCAGCTTAGAGGGTCTGGTTGGGTCGCTGCTAGCCAAAAACATTCAGTACTTC. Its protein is CASSLEGLVGSLLAKNIQYF.